These 7 T cell receptor beta chains originate from one sample sequenced in a study of shared clonotypes between healthy human individuals. Here immunoSEQ multiplex PCR was the method, and the copy in TCRdb shows in-frame clones only, minus some. This sample yields about 2.4 million clones, of which 93% are seen a single time; 0.36% belongs to the top ten. Source material: naive CD4+ T cells from PBMCs. Stated subset: CD45RA+ positively selected. The receptor source for this set is a man younger than 35 in good health. Some clones in this sample may be carry-over from other donors' samples.

Notes on this clone: Other DNA sequences in this sample translate to the same CDR3. The chain has TRBV5-1 and TRBJ2-1; D is undetermined. Germline V gene data show CDR1 as SGHRS and CDR2 as YFSETQ. The CDR3 consists of 16 residues. V lost 0 bases and J 0 bases, leaving 10 bases between the germline ends. The CDR3 DNA is TGCGCCAGCAGCTTGGGGCCAGGCAGCTCCTACAATGAGCAGTTCTTC. Its protein is CASSLGPGSSYNEQFF.

This clone is a singleton in its sample. This rearrangement joins TRBV5-6 to TRBJ1-5; D possibly corresponds to TRBD1 (5 bases). Germline CDR1 SGHDT, CDR2 YYEEEE. With 0 bases removed from V and 1 base from J, the gap between germline ends came to 14 bases. This CDR3 comprises 17 residues. The CDR3 DNA reads TGTGCCAGCAGCTTGGGACAGCCAGATCTAAGCAATCAGCCCCAGCATTTT. Translating gives CASSLGQPDLSNQPQHF.

The chain employs TRBV7-9 and TRBJ2-4, with 7 bases matching TRBD1. Germline CDR1 reads SEHNR; CDR2 reads FQNEAQ (reference sequence). This CDR3 has 17 residues. V shed 2 bases, J shed 0 bases, and the junction held 7 bases outside the gene matches. The CDR3, as DNA: TGTGCCAGCAGCTTATTACAGGGGCAATTAGCCAAAAACATTCAGTACTTC. The encoded protein is CASSLLQGQLAKNIQYF.

CDR3 amino acids: CASSLAGGPYSNQPQHF. For the CDR3, the DNA is TGTGCCAGCAGCTTAGCAGGGGGGCCGTATAGCAATCAGCCCCAGCATTTT. The chain employs TRBV7-6 and TRBJ1-5; possibly TRBD1 for D (6 bases). V was clipped by 0 bases and J by 0 bases, with 12 bases between them. Germline V gives CDR1 SGHVS, CDR2 FNYEAQ. This CDR3 spans 17 amino acids.

The rearrangement uses TRBV28 and TRBJ1-2; TRBD1 matches 12 bases. V lost 5 bases and J lost 6; bases outside the gene matches: 7. The CDR3 totals 15 residues. Germline V CDR1 and CDR2: MDHEN, SYDVKM. In DNA form, the CDR3 reads TGTGCCAGCAGTCCTTCCGGGACAGGGGGCCATGGCTACACCTTC. It translates to CASSPSGTGGHGYTF.

The chain combines TRBV7-8 with TRBJ1-2; D call uncertain. Looked up from germline, CDR1 is SGHVS and CDR2 is FQNEAQ. The CDR3 consists of 16 residues. Trimming cost V 1 base and J 8 bases, with 20 bases left between them. The CDR3 DNA follows: TGTGCCAGCAGCTTAGGGCCCGGGTTCCTTTCTAACGGCTACACCTTC. It is translated as CASSLGPGFLSNGYTF.

The V gene is TRBV29-1, the J gene TRBJ2-2; D is ambiguous. This CDR3 comprises 15 residues. The germline V gene has CDR1 SQVTM and CDR2 ANQGSEA. V was pared by 6 bases and J by 0 bases, with 14 bases between. In nucleotides, the CDR3 is TGCAGCGTCCGCCCTGGCAGCGCGAACACCGGGGAGCTGTTTTTT. Translating gives CSVRPGSANTGELFF.